Shown below are 22 T cell receptor beta chains from a single sample sequenced in a study of T-cell memory formation after mild COVID-19. TCRdb re-analysed the 5' RACE reads in MiXCR, keeping a single row per CDR3 protein. The sample has around 420,000 distinct CDR3 sequences, less than 25% seen once. Sequenced: PBMCs or a T cell subset sorted from them (not recorded which). The receptor source for this set is an adult woman who had mild COVID-19 (a few samples of this study predate the infection). Cell type and time point are not known.

The CDR3 region is CASSLHPFRERDTEAFF. The DNA for the CDR3 is TGTGCCAGCAGCTTACACCCCTTCAGGGAGAGAGACACTGAAGCTTTCTTT. The chain uses TRBV7-3 and TRBJ1-1; TRBD1 is a possible D gene (5 bases). The germline V and J ends were trimmed by 2 bases and 3 bases, with 19 bases remaining between them. CDR3 size: 17 residues. In germline, CDR1 is SGHTA, CDR2 FQGTGA.

In this sample, this clonotype turned up many times. V and J are TRBV12-3 or TRBV12-4 and TRBJ2-1, with a possible D match to TRBD2 (6 bases). V lost 2 bases and J lost 4, with 12 bases in between. The CDR3 is made up of 15 amino acids. CDR3 sequence reads: CASSLTRGYYNEQFF. CDR3 coding DNA: TGTGCCAGCAGTTTAACGCGGGGATATTACAATGAGCAGTTCTTC.

This clonotype was found a few times. The genes are TRBV10-3 and TRBJ2-7; D possibly uses TRBD1 or TRBD2 (6 bases each). The length of the CDR3 is 13 residues. Germline CDR1 ENHRY, CDR2 SYGVKD. The V end was cut by 0 bases, the J end by 7 bases, with 10 bases between. For the CDR3, the DNA is TGTGCCATCAGTGAGTCGGGGGCGGGGGAGCAGTACTTC. Its translation: CAISESGAGEQYF.

The CDR3 sequence is CASSSVGNEQFF. The CDR3 DNA sequence: TGTGCCAGCAGCTCAGTAGGCAATGAGCAGTTCTTC. This chain links TRBV7-3 with TRBJ2-1, with D unresolved. V lost 4 bases to trimming and J lost 6 bases, with 7 bases between them. Germline assignment: CDR1 SGHTA and CDR2 FQGTGA. The CDR3 consists of 12 residues.

The chain joins TRBV12-3 or TRBV12-4 to TRBJ1-2; possibly TRBD1 for D (6 bases). V was cut by 1 base and J by 6 bases, with 9 bases left in between. This CDR3 is 13 amino acids long. In nucleotides, the CDR3 is TGTGCCAGCAGTTTAGACAGGGAGCATGGCTACACCTTC. Amino acids: CASSLDREHGYTF.

This clonotype was recorded a few times. CDR3 sequence (DNA): TGTGCCAGCAGCTCCTACCGGGGAATCGCCGAGCAGTACTTC. Its translation: CASSSYRGIAEQYF. The rearrangement links TRBV7-8 to TRBJ2-7; a possible D gene is TRBD2 (5 bases). This CDR3 comprises 14 residues. Germline V gene sequence: CDR1 SGHVS, CDR2 FQNEAQ. V was shortened by 4 bases and J by 6 bases, with 16 bases between the two germline ends.

The rearrangement joins TRBV10-3 to TRBJ2-7, with D possibly called TRBD1 or TRBD2 (5 bases each). The CDR3 length is 15 residues. The germline gives CDR1 ENHRY, CDR2 SYGVKD. Trimming took 10 bases from V and 6 from J, leaving 25 bases between them. For the CDR3, the DNA is TGTGCCACTTATCCGGGACCGAGTGGTGGAGCCGAGCAGTACTTC. This codes for CATYPGPSGGAEQYF.

V and J are TRBV3-1 and TRBJ2-2; TRBD2 matches 7 bases. In germline, CDR1 is LGHDT, CDR2 YNNKEL (reference sequence). The V and J ends lost 1 base and 8 bases, in that order; junction bases with no gene match: 4. The CDR3 length is 14 residues. DNA of the CDR3: TGTGCCAGCAGCCAAGTGAGCGGGGCTGGGGAGCTGTTTTTT. It codes for CASSQVSGAGELFF.

This clonotype showed up just a few times. The rearrangement joins TRBV15 to TRBJ2-7; D ambiguous. The CDR3 extends over 13 amino acids. CDR1 and CDR2 (germline): LNHNV, YYDKDF (reference sequence). Trimming removed 5 bases at V and 6 bases at J, with 14 bases between. The CDR3 sequence: CATSSSVGGEQYF. The CDR3 DNA sequence: TGTGCCACCAGCTCCTCGGTGGGCGGCGAGCAGTACTTC.

The sample holds a few counts of this clonotype. This chain joins TRBV19 and TRBJ2-1, with D possibly called TRBD1 or TRBD2 (5 bases each). Germline CDR1 and CDR2: LNHDA and SQIVND (reference sequence). With 2 bases removed from V and 9 bases from J, the gap between germline ends came to 17 bases. The CDR3 runs 15 residues. Here the CDR3 DNA reads TGTGCCAGTAGTATAAACGTTTGGGACGTCGGTGAGCAGTTCTTC. Encoded protein: CASSINVWDVGEQFF.

V and J are TRBV5-1 and TRBJ2-2, with D tentatively TRBD1 or TRBD2 (5 bases each). The CDR3 runs to 15 residues. The germline V and J ends were trimmed by 0 bases and 6 bases, with 12 bases remaining between them. Germline lookup yields CDR1 SGHRS and CDR2 YFSETQ. The CDR3: CASSLAGAAAGELFF. DNA for the CDR3: TGCGCCAGCAGCTTGGCCGGGGCCGCGGCCGGGGAGCTGTTTTTT.

The CDR3 here is CASSQEHLAGAVEQYF. The CDR3 DNA reads TGCGCCAGCAGCCAAGAGCACCTAGCGGGAGCGGTCGAGCAGTACTTC. This chain connects TRBV4-3 to TRBJ2-7, with 10 bases matching TRBD2. This CDR3 has 16 amino acids. Looked up from germline, CDR1 is LGHNA and CDR2 is YSLEER. Trimming took 0 bases from V and 6 from J; bases not matched to a gene: 8.

This chain joins TRBV24-1 and TRBJ2-2; tentative D call: TRBD1 (6 bases). The CDR3 sequence is 15 residues long. Per germline, CDR1 KGHDR and CDR2 SFDVKD. Between the trimmed V and J ends, which lost 4 bases and 6 bases, there was a span of 14 bases. The CDR3 reads CATSEVQGIPGELFF. Here the CDR3 DNA reads TGTGCCACCAGTGAGGTCCAGGGGATCCCCGGGGAGCTGTTTTTT.

V and J are TRBV4-2 and TRBJ1-5; possibly TRBD1 for D (6 bases). From germline, CDR1 is LGHNA and CDR2 YNFKEQ. Trimming removed 0 bases at V and 7 bases at J, with 13 bases between. This CDR3 has 15 amino acids. The CDR3 coding sequence is TGTGCCAGCAGCCAAGATCCTACAGGGAACCAGCCCCAGCATTTT. Protein sequence: CASSQDPTGNQPQHF.

The rearrangement links TRBV20-1 to TRBJ1-1; 7 bases map to TRBD1. The CDR3 loop spans 14 amino acids. The J segment lost 10 bases and the V segment lost 4 bases, leaving 15 bases of the junction unmatched. Germline assignment: CDR1 DFQATT and CDR2 SNEGSKA (reference sequence). The CDR3 loop is CSATGTVMARGAFF. The CDR3 bases are TGCAGTGCTACTGGGACAGTGATGGCGCGAGGAGCTTTCTTT.

This chain's CDR3 is CASSFGHPTDTQYF. CDR3 DNA sequence: TGTGCCAGCAGTTTTGGCCATCCCACAGATACGCAGTATTTT. The chain links TRBV27 to TRBJ2-3; no clear D. This CDR3 spans 14 amino acids. Germline values: CDR1 MNHEY, CDR2 SMNVEV (reference sequence). With 3 bases removed from V and 2 bases from J, the gap between germline ends came to 9 bases.

This clonotype was found a few times. The CDR3 region has the DNA TGTGCCAGCAGCTCAGGGGGGACCTCTGGAAACACCATATATTTT. Translation gives CASSSGGTSGNTIYF. The chain has TRBV3-1 and TRBJ1-3; the match to TRBD1 covers 7 bases. Germline V gene lookup returns CDR1 LGHDT and CDR2 YNNKEL (reference sequence). J lost 0 bases, V lost 5 bases, and 4 bases had no gene match. The CDR3 covers 15 residues.

Only one count was recorded for this clonotype. This sequence joins TRBV7-6 and TRBJ2-5, with a weak D call TRBD2 (6 bases). V lost 1 base and J lost 5, with 14 bases in between. CDR3 length equals 15 residues. Germline CDR1 and CDR2: SGHVS and FNYEAQ. The CDR3, as DNA: TGTGCCAGCAGCTTAGGTGGAGGGGCTTTGGAGACCCAGTACTTC. It encodes CASSLGGGALETQYF.

This chain joins TRBV7-3 and TRBJ2-7, with D perhaps given as TRBD1 or TRBD2 (5 bases each). V gave up 4 bases and J gave up 6 bases, with 16 bases separating them. The CDR3 is made up of 14 amino acids. CDR1 is SGHTA, CDR2 FQGTGA, per germline. CDR3 in amino acids: CASSSGPSEGEQYF. The DNA of the CDR3 is TGTGCCAGCAGCTCGGGGCCATCCGAGGGCGAGCAGTACTTC.

The V call is TRBV7-8, the J call TRBJ2-1; the match to TRBD1 covers 11 bases. This CDR3 region has 16 residues. CDR1 and CDR2 from the germline V gene are SGHVS and FQNEAQ. V lost 5 bases, J lost 7 bases, and 10 bases stayed unmatched. The DNA for the CDR3 is TGTGCCAGCAGCCCAACCGGGACAGGGGGTCGGAATGAGCAGTTCTTC. It yields the protein CASSPTGTGGRNEQFF.

The V call is TRBV4-1, the J call TRBJ1-5; 7 bases match TRBD1. The V segment lost 1 base and the J segment 0 bases; nucleotides outside the gene matches: 3. CDR1 is MGHRA, CDR2 YSYEKL, per germline. This CDR3 spans 16 amino acids. The CDR3 DNA reads TGCGCCAGCAGCCAAGGGTCAGGGGGTAGCAATCAGCCCCAGCATTTT. Protein: CASSQGSGGSNQPQHF.

This rearrangement joins TRBV29-1 to TRBJ1-1; 7 bases map to TRBD1. Unmatched junction bases numbered 6, after V lost 2 bases and J lost 0 bases. The CDR3 length is 15 residues. Germline V gene sequence: CDR1 SQVTM, CDR2 ANQGSEA. CDR3 coding DNA: TGCAGCGTTGAATTGCCAGGGGGTATGAACACTGAAGCTTTCTTT. This sequence encodes CSVELPGGMNTEAFF.